The clone carrying this T cell receptor beta chain was detected once. This record belongs to a study of blood T cell repertoires in COVID-19. For the study at large: Some COVID-19 samples were acute and others convalescent; all came from the United States, Italy and Spain. T cells, B-cell-depleted T cells, or PBMCs supplied cDNA or gDNA.

V dropped 4 bases and J dropped 9 bases, with 14 bases sitting between them. The CDR3 length is 13 residues. Germline V gene sequence: CDR1 SGDLS, CDR2 YYNGEE. Original analysis: The assay estimated nucleated cells by amplifying reference gene primers. Produced via immunoSEQ multiplex PCR; TCRdb's table is partial and in-frame only. The DNA gave D and trimming, while V, J and clone size come from that table. The top ten hold about two fifths of the sample, which has tens of thousands of clones, roughly four fifths seen once. The source is a man older than 75 with active or convalescent COVID-19. The V call is TRBV9, the J call TRBJ2-1; D might be TRBD2 (6 bases). The sequenced material came from peripheral blood. In DNA, the CDR3 is TGTGCCAGCAGCTCCGGACCCGGGGGTGAGCAGTTCTTC. It specifies CASSSGPGGEQFF.